This T cell receptor beta chain was identified in a study of T cells in Graves' hyperthyroidism and ophthalmopathy. PBMCs were obtained from 10 ml fresh peripheral blood. This CDR3 has 17 amino acids. Germline CDR1 LNHDA, CDR2 SQIVND (reference sequence). The germline V and J ends were trimmed by 4 bases and 1 base, with 17 bases remaining between them. Amplified regions were TCR beta CDR3 sequences from RNA transcripts. The TCR CDR3 first-round RT-PCR relied on the HTBI primer set. TCRdb used MiXCR to reprocess the multiplex PCR reads, holding one entry per CDR3 protein. This sample carries hundreds of thousands of distinct CDR3 sequences, approximately 15% of them seen once, and the ten largest clones take about 17%.

The TCR was taken from a woman between 18 and 29 years old with Graves' hyperthyroidism. Specimen: blood. The J gene is TRBJ1-5, the V gene TRBV19; possibly TRBD1 for D (6 bases). The CDR3 reads CASSTFLMGASNQPQHF. The CDR3 nucleotides are TGTGCCAGTAGTACTTTTTTAATGGGGGCGAGCAATCAGCCCCAGCATTTT.